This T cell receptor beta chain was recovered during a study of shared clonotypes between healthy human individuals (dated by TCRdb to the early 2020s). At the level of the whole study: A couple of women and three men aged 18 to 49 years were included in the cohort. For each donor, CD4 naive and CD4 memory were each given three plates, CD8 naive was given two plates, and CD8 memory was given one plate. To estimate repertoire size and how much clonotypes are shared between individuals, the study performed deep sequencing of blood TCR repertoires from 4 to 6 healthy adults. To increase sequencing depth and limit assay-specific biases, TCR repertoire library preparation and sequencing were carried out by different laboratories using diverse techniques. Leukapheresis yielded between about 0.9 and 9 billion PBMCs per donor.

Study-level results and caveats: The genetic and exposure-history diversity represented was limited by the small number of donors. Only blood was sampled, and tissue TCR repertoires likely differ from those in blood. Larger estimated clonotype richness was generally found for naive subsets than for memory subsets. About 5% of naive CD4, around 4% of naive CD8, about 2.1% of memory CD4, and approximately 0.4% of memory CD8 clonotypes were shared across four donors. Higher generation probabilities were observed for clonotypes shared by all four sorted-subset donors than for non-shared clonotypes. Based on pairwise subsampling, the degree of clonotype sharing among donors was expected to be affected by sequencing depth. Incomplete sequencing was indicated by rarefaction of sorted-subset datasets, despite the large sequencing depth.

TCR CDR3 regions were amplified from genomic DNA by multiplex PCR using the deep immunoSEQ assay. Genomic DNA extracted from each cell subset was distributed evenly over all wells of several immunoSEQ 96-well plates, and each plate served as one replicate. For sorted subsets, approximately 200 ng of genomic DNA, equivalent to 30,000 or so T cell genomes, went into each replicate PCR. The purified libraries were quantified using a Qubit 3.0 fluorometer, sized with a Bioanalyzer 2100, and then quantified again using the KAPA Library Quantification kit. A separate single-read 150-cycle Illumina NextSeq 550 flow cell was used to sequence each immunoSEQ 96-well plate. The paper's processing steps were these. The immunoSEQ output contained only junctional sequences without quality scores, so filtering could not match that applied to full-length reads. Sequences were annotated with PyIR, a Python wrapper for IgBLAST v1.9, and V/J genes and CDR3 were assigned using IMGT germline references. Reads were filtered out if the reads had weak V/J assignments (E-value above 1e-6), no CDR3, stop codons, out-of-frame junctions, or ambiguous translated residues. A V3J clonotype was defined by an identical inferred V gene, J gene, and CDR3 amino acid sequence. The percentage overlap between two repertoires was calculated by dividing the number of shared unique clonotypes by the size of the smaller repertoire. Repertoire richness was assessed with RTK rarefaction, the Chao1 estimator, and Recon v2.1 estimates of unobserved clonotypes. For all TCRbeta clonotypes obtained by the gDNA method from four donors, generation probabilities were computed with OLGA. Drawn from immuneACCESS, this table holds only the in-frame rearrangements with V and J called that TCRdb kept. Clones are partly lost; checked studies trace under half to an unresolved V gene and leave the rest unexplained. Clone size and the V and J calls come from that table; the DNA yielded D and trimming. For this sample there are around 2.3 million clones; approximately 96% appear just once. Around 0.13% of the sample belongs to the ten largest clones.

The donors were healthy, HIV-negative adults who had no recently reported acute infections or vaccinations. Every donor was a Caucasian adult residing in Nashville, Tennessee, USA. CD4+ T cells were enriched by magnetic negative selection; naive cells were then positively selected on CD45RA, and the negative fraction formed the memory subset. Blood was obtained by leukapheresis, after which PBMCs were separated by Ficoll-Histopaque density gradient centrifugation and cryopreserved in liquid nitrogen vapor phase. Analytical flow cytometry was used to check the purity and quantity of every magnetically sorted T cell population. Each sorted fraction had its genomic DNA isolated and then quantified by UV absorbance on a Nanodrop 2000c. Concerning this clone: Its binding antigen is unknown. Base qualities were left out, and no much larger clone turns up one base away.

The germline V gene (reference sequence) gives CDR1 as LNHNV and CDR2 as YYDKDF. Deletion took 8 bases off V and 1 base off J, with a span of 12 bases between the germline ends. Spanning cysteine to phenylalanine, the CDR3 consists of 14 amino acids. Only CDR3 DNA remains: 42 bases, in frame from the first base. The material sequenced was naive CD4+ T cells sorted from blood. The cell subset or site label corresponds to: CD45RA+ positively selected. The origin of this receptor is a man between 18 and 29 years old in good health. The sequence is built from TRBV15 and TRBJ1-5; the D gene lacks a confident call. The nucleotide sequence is TGTGCCACCGAGGATTGGCAGAGCAATCAGCCCCAGCATTTT. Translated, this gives CATEDWQSNQPQHF.